The 26 T cell receptor beta chains reported below all come from one sample, sequenced in a study of OX40 agonist ivuxolimab in advanced cancers. This table comes from immunoSEQ multiplex PCR, and its TCRdb copy is limited to in-frame clones, with some not included. This sample has roughly 67,000 clones, with about 84% found just once. Source: CD4+ or CD8+ T cells sorted from blood, taken in a trial of the OX40 agonist ivuxolimab. These receptors all come from an adult with an advanced solid tumor such as melanoma, head and neck, liver or kidney cancer.

J is TRBJ2-3 and V is TRBV19; D is unresolved. Trimming shortened V by 5 bases and J by 0 bases, and 9 bases separated the two germline ends. This CDR3 has 14 residues. Germline-derived CDR1 and CDR2 are LNHDA and SQIVND (reference sequence). This chain's CDR3 is CASSYLSSTDTQYF. The CDR3 region has the DNA TGTGCCAGTAGTTACTTATCTAGCACAGATACGCAGTATTTT.

V usage is TRBV7-2 and J usage is TRBJ2-2, with D tentatively TRBD2 (5 bases). The CDR3 has 16 amino acids. Germline V gene sequence: CDR1 SGHTA, CDR2 FQGNSA. V was clipped by 4 bases and J by 4 bases, with 16 bases between them. The CDR3 here is CASSSIRGSSTGELFF. CDR3 sequence (DNA): TGTGCCAGCAGCTCCATTCGGGGTTCGTCCACCGGGGAGCTGTTTTTT.

This chain connects TRBV10-3 to TRBJ1-1; 7 nucleotides line up with TRBD1. Germline assignment: CDR1 ENHRY and CDR2 SYGVKD. The V segment lost 4 bases and the J segment 4 bases; nucleotides outside the gene matches: 0. The CDR3 length is 12 residues. CDR3 sequence reads: CAISGQGTEAFF. DNA for the CDR3: TGTGCCATCAGTGGACAGGGCACTGAAGCTTTCTTT.

The chain joins TRBV29-1 to TRBJ2-3; TRBD2 aligns across 11 bases. Unmatched junction bases numbered 4, after V lost 5 bases and J lost 0 bases. The CDR3 runs 15 residues. From germline, CDR1 is SQVTM and CDR2 ANQGSEA. The CDR3 sequence: CSVRTSGGSTDTQYF. The CDR3 coding sequence is TGCAGCGTTCGCACTAGCGGGGGTAGCACAGATACGCAGTATTTT.

V and J are TRBV7-6 and TRBJ2-5, with 11 bases aligning to TRBD2. This CDR3 region has 17 residues. V was clipped by 2 bases and J by 1 base; unmatched bases: 6. Germline lookup yields CDR1 SGHVS and CDR2 FNYEAQ. The CDR3 here is CASSLIAGGSVQETQYF. DNA of the CDR3: TGTGCCAGCAGCTTAATAGCGGGGGGGTCCGTCCAAGAGACCCAGTACTTC.

The chain has TRBV29-1 and TRBJ1-2; D ambiguous. This CDR3 is 11 amino acids long. Looked up from germline, CDR1 is SQVTM and CDR2 is ANQGSEA. V was trimmed by 4 bases and J by 8 bases, leaving 11 bases between them. The CDR3 nucleotides are TGCAGCGTTGGAAGGGATGGGGGCTACACCTTC. This sequence encodes CSVGRDGGYTF.

The chain uses TRBV10-2 and TRBJ2-6, with a tentative D call TRBD1 (5 bases). The CDR3 consists of 16 residues. Germline V gives CDR1 WSHSY, CDR2 SAAADI. Trimming pared 2 bases from V and 2 bases from J, leaving 10 bases between. CDR3 protein: CASSERGSTGANVLTF. In DNA form, the CDR3 reads TGCGCCAGCAGTGAGAGGGGCAGTACTGGGGCCAACGTCCTGACTTTC.

The V call is TRBV11-3, the J call TRBJ2-1; a possible D gene is TRBD1 (5 bases). Germline V gene lookup returns CDR1 SGHNT and CDR2 YENEEA. This CDR3 contains 13 residues. The V end lost 5 bases, the J end lost 12 bases, and 17 bases lay between the germline ends. CDR3 region: CASSPSNGQGQFF. CDR3 DNA: TGTGCCAGCAGCCCCTCCAATGGGCAGGGGCAGTTCTTC.

A few counts support this clone. V is TRBV28 and J is TRBJ2-1, with a tentative D call TRBD2 (5 bases). The germline gives CDR1 MDHEN, CDR2 SYDVKM. The CDR3 covers 15 residues. V lost 5 bases and J 2 bases, leaving 13 bases between the germline ends. Written as DNA, the CDR3 is TGTGCCAGCAGTCCCGGACGGGGAGCCTACAATGAGCAGTTCTTC. This gives the protein CASSPGRGAYNEQFF.

V is TRBV2 and J is TRBJ2-2; 7 bases line up with TRBD1. Trimming at V came to 6 bases and at J to 7 bases, leaving 14 bases not matched to a gene. This CDR3 is built from 16 residues. CDR1 is SNHLY and CDR2 is FYNNEI in the germline V gene. The chain's CDR3 is CASRRDREVGSGELFF. The CDR3, as DNA: TGTGCCAGCAGGCGTGACAGGGAAGTGGGCAGCGGGGAGCTGTTTTTT.

V gene TRBV11-2 combines with J gene TRBJ2-6; D might be TRBD1 (6 bases). The CDR3 loop spans 15 amino acids. Germline CDR1 and CDR2: SGHAT and FQNNGV. Deletions cut 3 bases from V and 4 bases from J, with 10 bases between. In nucleotides, the CDR3 is TGTGCCAGCAGCTTTACAGGGTTCGGGGCCAACGTCCTGACTTTC. It specifies CASSFTGFGANVLTF.

Written as DNA, the CDR3 is TGTGCCACCAGCAGAGATGGGTCGAGGAGGCAGGGGGCTTCCGGGGAGCTGTTTTTT. As protein: CATSRDGSRRQGASGELFF. V and J are TRBV15 and TRBJ2-2, with TRBD1 matching 8 bases. The J segment lost 6 bases and the V segment lost 0 bases, leaving 15 bases of the junction unmatched. Germline lookup yields CDR1 LNHNV and CDR2 YYDKDF (reference sequence). The CDR3 has 19 residues.

The rearrangement joins TRBV29-1 to TRBJ2-7; tentative D call: TRBD1 (5 bases). CDR3 length: 13 residues. Germline loops: CDR1 SQVTM, CDR2 ANQGSEA. The CDR3 loop is CSAPKQVSYEQYF. CDR3 in DNA: TGCAGTGCTCCTAAACAGGTTTCCTACGAGCAGTACTTC.

Written as DNA, the CDR3 is TGTGCCAGCAGCCAAGAGGACAGGGTACCGGAAAAACTGTTTTTT. It yields the protein CASSQEDRVPEKLFF. The chain is built from TRBV14 and TRBJ1-4; the match to TRBD1 covers 8 bases. The ends lost 0 bases at V and 8 bases at J; junction bases unmatched: 5. This CDR3 is built from 15 residues. Germline V CDR1 and CDR2: SGHDN, FVKESK.

DNA of the CDR3: TGTGCCAGCAGCCTCAACAGGGGGCGCAGGTATGGCTACACCTTC. Protein product: CASSLNRGRRYGYTF. The chain employs TRBV2 and TRBJ1-2, with 9 bases matching TRBD1. Per germline, CDR1 SNHLY and CDR2 FYNNEI. V lost 6 bases to trimming and J lost 5 bases; unmatched junction nucleotides: 10. This CDR3 spans 15 amino acids.

This clone has a handful of counts. The chain carries TRBV4-1 and TRBJ1-2, with 7 bases that match TRBD1. The V segment lost 0 bases and the J segment 3 bases; nucleotides outside the gene matches: 7. Germline CDR1 and CDR2: MGHRA and YSYEKL. This CDR3 comprises 16 residues. The CDR3: CASSQEAAGGDYGYTF. CDR3 nucleotide sequence: TGCGCCAGCAGCCAAGAGGCCGCAGGGGGAGACTATGGCTACACCTTC.

This sequence joins TRBV10-1 and TRBJ2-3, with 7 nucleotides matching TRBD2. Germline V gene sequence: CDR1 WNHNN, CDR2 SYGVQD (reference sequence). The CDR3 loop spans 16 amino acids. Unmatched junction bases numbered 4, after V lost 1 base and J lost 0 bases. In DNA, the CDR3 is TGCGCCAGCAGTGAGTATGGCGGGAGAAGCACAGATACGCAGTATTTT. This translates into CASSEYGGRSTDTQYF.

This CDR3 is CASSPGQVGQPQHF. In DNA, the CDR3 is TGTGCCAGCAGTCCCGGGCAGGTGGGGCAGCCCCAGCATTTT. V and J are TRBV6-5 and TRBJ1-5; D is uncertain. This CDR3 comprises 14 residues. Trimming took 5 bases from V and 7 from J, leaving 15 bases between them. CDR1 MNHEY and CDR2 SVGAGI come from the germline V gene.

This chain uses TRBV7-2 with TRBJ1-2, with D hard to call. Trimming removed 5 bases at V and 2 bases at J, with 9 bases between. CDR1 and CDR2 (germline): SGHTA, FQGNSA. CDR3 size: 13 residues. CDR3 region: CASSPTANYGYTF. CDR3 bases: TGTGCCAGCAGCCCCACAGCAAACTATGGCTACACCTTC.

This clone came up a few times. The rearrangement uses TRBV5-4 and TRBJ1-2, with 8 nucleotides matching TRBD1. The CDR3 contains 14 residues. CDR1 is SGHNT and CDR2 is YYREEE in the germline V gene (reference sequence). Germline trimming cut 6 bases from V and 4 bases from J; bases unmatched to any gene: 8. The CDR3 DNA reads as TGTGCCAGCACGAGGGGACAGGACGCCTATGGCTACACCTTC. It codes for CASTRGQDAYGYTF.

The rearrangement uses TRBV4-2 and TRBJ2-1; 8 nucleotides match TRBD1. There are 16 residues in the CDR3. Trimming took 1 base from V and 2 from J; bases not matched to a gene: 4. Germline CDR1 reads LGHNA; CDR2 reads YNFKEQ. The DNA for the CDR3 is TGTGCCAGCAGCCAAGCCCAGGGACAGGCCTACAATGAGCAGTTCTTC. Amino acids: CASSQAQGQAYNEQFF.

This chain connects TRBV14 to TRBJ1-6; D gene uncertain. CDR1 is SGHDN and CDR2 is FVKESK in the germline V gene. The CDR3 is 16 amino acids. The V end lost 4 bases, the J end lost 6 bases, and 16 bases lay between the germline ends. CDR3 protein: CASSLWRGGLNSPLHF. The DNA of the CDR3 is TGTGCCAGCAGCCTATGGCGGGGAGGCCTTAATTCACCCCTCCACTTT.

This clone has a single count. The gene calls are TRBV2 and TRBJ1-2; D possibly corresponds to TRBD1 (5 bases). V lost 2 bases and J 8 bases, leaving 18 bases between the germline ends. The CDR3 spans 15 residues. Germline V gene lookup returns CDR1 SNHLY and CDR2 FYNNEI. The CDR3: CASSEFPGAGRGYTF. In nucleotides, the CDR3 is TGTGCCAGCAGTGAATTCCCTGGAGCGGGACGCGGCTACACCTTC. The whole variable domain, filled in from reference TRBV2 and TRBJ1-2, reads EPEVTQTPSHQVTQMGQEVILRCVPISNHLYFYWYRQILGQKVEFLVSFYNNEISEKSEIFDDQFSVERPDGSNFTLKIRSTKLEDSAMYFCASSEFPGAGRGYTFGSGTRLTVV.

V usage is TRBV5-6 and J usage is TRBJ1-1, with unresolved D. The CDR3 runs 17 residues. V shed 3 bases and J shed 2 bases, with 20 bases lying between them. In germline, CDR1 is SGHDT, CDR2 YYEEEE. This CDR3 is CASSSLVRRAPNTEAFF. DNA of the CDR3: TGTGCCAGCAGCTCACTAGTTCGTAGGGCCCCCAACACTGAAGCTTTCTTT.

This clone was seen a handful of times. This rearrangement joins TRBV4-3 to TRBJ1-1; TRBD1 might be the D (5 bases). Trimming took off 3 bases at V and 3 bases at J, with 14 bases between the two ends. Germline lookup yields CDR1 LGHNA and CDR2 YSLEER. The CDR3 consists of 15 residues. This chain's CDR3 is CASSHRSRVDTEAFF. CDR3 in DNA: TGCGCCAGCAGCCATCGGTCCAGGGTGGACACTGAAGCTTTCTTT.

The V and J genes are TRBV6-6 and TRBJ2-1; no reliable D call. Per germline, CDR1 MNHNY and CDR2 SVGAGI (reference sequence). V lost 4 bases and J lost 0, with 10 bases in between. This CDR3 comprises 15 residues. The CDR3: CASSSPLGSYNEQFF. CDR3 coding DNA: TGTGCCAGCAGTTCCCCCCTGGGCTCCTACAATGAGCAGTTCTTC.